Given below is one TCR beta chain in context. This sample stems from a study of blood T cell repertoires in COVID-19. About the research overall: From T cells, B-cell-depleted T cells, or PBMCs came the material, which was cDNA or gDNA.

Germline V gene lookup returns CDR1 MNHNY and CDR2 SVGAGI (reference sequence). This CDR3 is 15 amino acids long. Trimming removed 5 bases from V and 1 base from J, with 9 bases in between. Measured with immunoSEQ multiplex PCR; TCRdb has only the in-frame clones, and not every one. The sample contains 160,000 or so clones, 80% to 90% of which appear only once. This receptor was obtained from a man aged 55 to 70 with acute or convalescent COVID-19. The rearrangement uses TRBV6-6 and TRBJ2-6; a possible D gene is TRBD1 (6 bases). The sequencing sample was made of peripheral blood. The CDR3 DNA reads TGTGCCAGCAGTCCACAGGGTTCTGGGGCCAACGTCCTGACTTTC. Amino acids: CASSPQGSGANVLTF.